Each of the 13 T cell receptor beta chains below was sequenced from the same sample in a study of blood T cell repertoires in COVID-19. Some clones are missing from TCRdb's copy, which holds only in-frame ones; the method was immunoSEQ multiplex PCR. The repertoire has over 250,000 clones, roughly 90% of them found once; the top ten carry around 2.5%. Source material: PBMCs or T cells enriched from blood (not recorded which). Receptors originate from a man aged 55 to 70 who had recovered from COVID-19.

V gene TRBV2 combines with J gene TRBJ2-2, with 8 bases matching TRBD2. V lost 5 bases and J lost 2; bases outside the gene matches: 7. Germline values: CDR1 SNHLY, CDR2 FYNNEI. The CDR3 covers 16 residues. The CDR3 spells CASSQRTSRNTGELFF. The DNA of the CDR3 is TGTGCCAGCAGTCAAAGGACTAGCAGAAACACCGGGGAGCTGTTTTTT.

This sequence joins TRBV4-3 and TRBJ1-5, with D maybe TRBD1 (6 bases). CDR1 is LGHNA and CDR2 is YSLEER in the germline V gene. V shed 0 bases and J shed 3 bases, with 12 bases lying between them. CDR3 length: 16 amino acids. The DNA for the CDR3 is TGCGCCAGCAGCCAAGAAGCGGGGGGCTACAATCAGCCCCAGCATTTT. It is translated as CASSQEAGGYNQPQHF.

At least ten counts were recorded for this clone. The J gene is TRBJ2-7, the V gene TRBV9; D not resolved. V was cut by 0 bases and J by 6 bases, with 13 bases left in between. Germline assignment: CDR1 SGDLS and CDR2 YYNGEE. The CDR3 consists of 14 residues. CDR3 sequence (DNA): TGTGCCAGCAGCGTAGGGGCCGGCTACTCCGAGCAGTACTTC. It is translated as CASSVGAGYSEQYF.

The chain links TRBV5-1 to TRBJ2-3; 9 bases line up with TRBD2. Germline lookup yields CDR1 SGHRS and CDR2 YFSETQ. V dropped 3 bases and J dropped 1; count of bases not matched to a gene: 15. The CDR3 contains 19 residues. CDR3 DNA: TGCGCCAGCAGCTCCCGGCTTGATAGCGGGGGACGACGCACAGATACGCAGTATTTT. Protein: CASSSRLDSGGRRTDTQYF.

This clone has just one count. This chain joins TRBV11-2 and TRBJ2-3, with 10 bases fitting TRBD2. CDR3 size: 17 residues. Unmatched junction bases numbered 5, after V lost 1 base and J lost 1 base. Germline lookup yields CDR1 SGHAT and CDR2 FQNNGV. The CDR3, as DNA: TGTGCCAGCAGCTTAGGAAGACTAGCGGGCCGCACAGATACGCAGTATTTT. Encoded protein: CASSLGRLAGRTDTQYF. Based on the CDR3 plus reference TRBV11-2 and TRBJ2-3, the full variable domain is EAGVAQSPRYKIIEKRQSVAFWCNPISGHATLYWYQQILGQGPKLLIQFQNNGVVDDSQLPKDRFSAERLKGVDSTLKIQPAKLEDSAVYLCASSLGRLAGRTDTQYFGPGTRLTVL.

V and J are TRBV18 and TRBJ2-1; 8 bases match TRBD2. J lost 9 bases, V lost 4 bases, and 14 bases had no gene match. This CDR3 is built from 16 residues. The germline V gene has CDR1 KGHSH and CDR2 LQKENI. For the CDR3, the DNA is TGTGCCAGCTCACTCGCGAGCGGGGGCGGGATCGGTGAGCAGTTCTTC. Translating it yields CASSLASGGGIGEQFF.

This clone appeared a single time. The J gene is TRBJ2-3, the V gene TRBV6-5; D gene ambiguous. The CDR3 covers 12 residues. Germline CDR1 and CDR2: MNHEY and SVGAGI. Trimming pared 10 bases from V and 0 bases from J, leaving 8 bases between. For the CDR3, the DNA is TGTGCCACCCGTTCTAGCACAGATACGCAGTATTTT. Its protein product is CATRSSTDTQYF.

The DNA of the CDR3 is TGTGCCAGCAGCCAGACAGGGTTTGGTGAGCAGTTCTTC. Protein product: CASSQTGFGEQFF. The chain recombines TRBV5-4 with TRBJ2-1; 7 bases agree with TRBD1. CDR3 length: 13 amino acids. The ends lost 4 bases at V and 9 bases at J; junction bases unmatched: 7. Germline V gene sequence: CDR1 SGHNT, CDR2 YYREEE (reference sequence). The full variable domain, its missing parts supplied by reference TRBV5-4 and TRBJ2-1, is ETGVTQSPTHLIKTRGQQVTLRCSSQSGHNTVSWYQQALGQGPQFIFQYYREEENGRGNFPPRFSGLQFPNYSSELNVNALELDDSALYLCASSQTGFGEQFFGPGTRLTVL.

J is TRBJ2-7 and V is TRBV5-5; 8 nucleotides match TRBD1. CDR1 and CDR2 (germline): SGHKS, YYEKEE (reference sequence). The CDR3 is 16 amino acids. J was trimmed by 0 bases and V by 3 bases; bases with no gene match: 8. Here the CDR3 DNA reads TGTGCCAGCAGCTCGACCGGGACAGGAATCTCCTACGAGCAGTACTTC. The encoded protein is CASSSTGTGISYEQYF.

This sequence joins TRBV25-1 and TRBJ1-1; D might be TRBD1 (6 bases). Germline V CDR1 and CDR2: MGHDK, SYGVNS. The CDR3 contains 16 residues. V was shortened by 4 bases and J by 0 bases, with 15 bases between the two germline ends. The CDR3 nucleotides are TGTGCCAGCAGTGCGTACTTTGGGACACTGAACACTGAAGCTTTCTTT. Translation gives CASSAYFGTLNTEAFF.

V is TRBV11-3 and J is TRBJ2-2; 8 bases map to TRBD1. V lost 5 bases to trimming and J lost 8 bases; unmatched junction nucleotides: 13. The V gene's germline CDR1 is SGHNT and CDR2 YENEEA. CDR3 size: 16 residues. The CDR3 nucleotides read TGTGCCAGCAGCGAAACAGGTCCGACAGGGGAAGGGGAGCTGTTTTTT. Translating it yields CASSETGPTGEGELFF.

The V gene is TRBV5-1, the J gene TRBJ1-4; TRBD1 matches 10 bases. The germline CDR1 and CDR2 sequences are SGHRS and YFSETQ. The V and J ends lost 5 bases and 6 bases, in that order; junction bases with no gene match: 4. This CDR3 spans 14 amino acids. This CDR3 reads CASRVGTGDEKLFF. CDR3 DNA: TGCGCCAGCAGGGTAGGGACAGGGGATGAAAAACTGTTTTTT.

The V gene is TRBV4-1, the J gene TRBJ1-1, with D possibly TRBD1 on 5 matching bases. V lost 2 bases to trimming and J lost 6 bases, with 10 bases between them. CDR3 length: 13 amino acids. The germline gives CDR1 MGHRA, CDR2 YSYEKL. CDR3 bases: TGCGCCAGCAGCCAAACCAGGGTCTCTGAAGCTTTCTTT. Amino acid sequence: CASSQTRVSEAFF.